A selection of T cell receptor beta chains follows, all from one sample in a study of shared T cell receptors in the human thymus. Sequencing was performed with immunoSEQ multiplex PCR; in TCRdb, only in-frame clones are kept and a portion is missing. Of just under 550,000 clones in the sample, around 78% were seen once. These records were also assigned to another study, of human thymus T cells.

Sequences were obtained from thymocytes. The receptor set was obtained from a boy in the first two years of life with a congenital heart defect. Both conserved end residues are part of each CDR3. A D gene is named only where the DNA matches it firmly. Some rows have no size entry. The others give once, few or many, or a class for an expanded clone.

TRBV6-1	TRBD1	TRBJ2-7	few	TGTGCCAGCACCCAAGCCCGGACAGGGCTGTACGAGCAGTACTTC	CASTQARTGLYEQYF
TRBV7-9	-	TRBJ2-7	-	TGTGCCAGCAGCTTAGTTGCGGTCCGCGGCGCCGAGCAGTACTTC	CASSLVAVRGAEQYF
TRBV6-5	TRBD1	TRBJ1-1	-	TGTGCCAGCAGGAACCACAGGGGTTTAGTCACTGAAGCTTTCTTT	CASRNHRGLVTEAFF
TRBV5-1	-	TRBJ2-2	-	TGCGCCAGCAGCTTGGGGACACCCGAACCCGCGAACACCGGGGAGCTGTTTTTT	CASSLGTPEPANTGELFF
TRBV6-1	-	TRBJ2-7	few	TGTGCCAGCAGTGACCAGTACGAGCAGTACTTC	CASSDQYEQYF
TRBV6-1	-	TRBJ2-7	few	TGTGCCAGCAGTCCCCTAGCAAAAGCCTACGAGCAGTACTTC	CASSPLAKAYEQYF
TRBV2	TRBD2	TRBJ2-3	-	TGTGCCAGCAGTGACGAAACCGGGACTAGCGGCCAGGGGAAGGTCACAGATACGCAGTATTTT	CASSDETGTSGQGKVTDTQYF
TRBV27	TRBD1	TRBJ1-2	-	TGTGCCAGCAGTCCCGACCCAATGACAGGGCGAGACTATGGCTACACCTTC	CASSPDPMTGRDYGYTF
TRBV4-3	-	TRBJ2-3	-	TGCGCCAGCAGCCAAGGGCGGGGACTGACGCATACGCAGTATTTT	CASSQGRGLTHTQYF
TRBV29-1	-	TRBJ2-5	-	TGCAGCGTTGAGAAGGCAGGCCGCCAAGAGACCCAGTACTTC	CSVEKAGRQETQYF
TRBV11-2	-	TRBJ2-7	-	TGTGCCAGCAGCTTAGAACTAGCTGAGATCTCCTACGAGCAGTACTTC	CASSLELAEISYEQYF
TRBV4-3	TRBD2	TRBJ2-1	-	TGCGCCAGCAGCCACCTCAGACTAGCGGCCAATGAGCAGTTCTTC	CASSHLRLAANEQFF
TRBV18	-	TRBJ1-3	few	TGTGCCAGCTCCCCGGGGACAAATGTGGCTGGAAACACCATATATTTT	CASSPGTNVAGNTIYF
TRBV7-2	TRBD2	TRBJ2-2	-	TGTGCCAGCAGCCTTCGGACTAGCGGGAGTGGGACCGGGGAGCTGTTTTTT	CASSLRTSGSGTGELFF
TRBV2	-	TRBJ1-5	-	TGTGCCAGCAGGGGGGACATTGATCAGCCCCAGCATTTT	CASRGDIDQPQHF
TRBV14	-	TRBJ2-7	-	TGTGCCAGCAGCCAAGAAAGTCGAGGGTCCAACGAGCAGTACTTC	CASSQESRGSNEQYF
TRBV4-3	TRBD2	TRBJ2-7	-	TGCGCCAGCAGCCATGAAGCCGGGACTAGAAGGCAGTACTTC	CASSHEAGTRRQYF
TRBV7-6	-	TRBJ2-1	-	TGTGCCAGCAGACGGAGTTTCCACAATGAGCAGTTCTTC	CASRRSFHNEQFF
TRBV7-2	TRBD1	TRBJ1-5	-	TGTGCCAGCAGCTTAGACAGGGGTCATCAGCCCCAGCATTTT	CASSLDRGHQPQHF
TRBV29-1	TRBD1	TRBJ2-5	-	TGCAGCGTTGACTGGGTCACGAACGACAGGGGCAGGGAGCCCCAGTACTTC	CSVDWVTNDRGREPQYF
TRBV7-9	TRBD2	TRBJ2-7	-	TGTGCCAGCAGCTTAGATCCGGGACTAGCGGGTAGGAGCTCCTACGAGCAGTACTTC	CASSLDPGLAGRSSYEQYF
TRBV7-2	-	TRBJ2-4	-	TGTGCCAGCAGCTTCGACAGGCAGCTAGCCAAAAACATTCAGTACTTC	CASSFDRQLAKNIQYF
TRBV11-2	TRBD2	TRBJ2-5	-	TGTGCCAGCAGCTTACGGGGACTAGCGGGAGAGGGGTGGGAGACCCAGTACTTC	CASSLRGLAGEGWETQYF
TRBV27	-	TRBJ2-2	few	TGTGCCAGCAGCGGCGGCACCGGGGAGCTGTTTTTT	CASSGGTGELFF
TRBV11-2	TRBD2	TRBJ2-2	few	TGTGCCAGCAGCTTAAGATCCTTGCGGGAGGGCCACACCGGGGAGCTGTTTTTT	CASSLRSLREGHTGELFF
TRBV5-1	TRBD2	TRBJ2-3	-	TGCGCCAGCAGCTGGGACGCGGGGGGCACAGATACGCAGTATTTT	CASSWDAGGTDTQYF
TRBV21-1	-	TRBJ2-7	-	TGTGCCAGCAGCCCTCTCGGGACAGGGATCCGGGAGCAGTACTTC	CASSPLGTGIREQYF
TRBV4-2	-	TRBJ2-1	-	TGTGCCAGCAGCGGGAGAGGAGTCGCGGGGGCTAAGAACAATGAGCAGTTCTTC	CASSGRGVAGAKNNEQFF
TRBV4-3	TRBD1	TRBJ2-1	few	TGCGCCAGCAGCCAAGGGACAGGGGGCTATGGTGAGCAGTTCTTC	CASSQGTGGYGEQFF
TRBV7-7	-	TRBJ2-6	-	TGTGCTAGCAGCCCCGAGATCGTTAAGGGGGCCAACGTCCTGACTTTC	CASSPEIVKGANVLTF
TRBV4-3	TRBD2	TRBJ2-1	-	TGCGCCAGCAGCCAAGTTCAGCGGGAGGGGTTTGAGCAGTTCTTC	CASSQVQREGFEQFF
TRBV18	-	TRBJ2-7	-	TGTGCCAGCTCACCGGGGCTAGCGCGTACCTACGAGCAGTACTTC	CASSPGLARTYEQYF
TRBV5-1	-	TRBJ1-1	-	TGCGCCAGCCGCCGCCGACAGAAGAACACTGAAGCTTTCTTT	CASRRRQKNTEAFF
TRBV5-1	TRBD1	TRBJ2-1	-	TGCGCCAGCAGCTCCCTTCCGGGACAGGGCTGGAATGAGCAGTTCTTC	CASSSLPGQGWNEQFF
TRBV29-1	TRBD2	TRBJ2-5	-	TGCAGCGCCCCGACTAGCGGGAGGGCCACCCCCGGGCAAGAGACCCAGTACTTC	CSAPTSGRATPGQETQYF
TRBV10-3	TRBD2	TRBJ2-1	-	TGTGCCATCAGTGCCACCTTAGGGACTAGCGGGAGTGGTGAGCAGTTCTTC	CAISATLGTSGSGEQFF
TRBV28	TRBD1	TRBJ1-5	-	TGTGCCAGCAGCTGGGACAGGGACGCACTAGGGAGCAATCAGCCCCAGCATTTT	CASSWDRDALGSNQPQHF
TRBV6-1	TRBD1	TRBJ2-7	-	TGTGCCACCAAGGGACAGGGTTACGAGCAGTACTTC	CATKGQGYEQYF
TRBV7-9	TRBD1	TRBJ1-3	-	TGTGCCAGCAGTTACAGGGGGCAATCTGGAAACACCATATATTTT	CASSYRGQSGNTIYF
TRBV6-5	TRBD1	TRBJ1-4	-	TGTGCCAGCAGTTGGCACAGGGGGCGCAGGGAAAAACTGTTTTTT	CASSWHRGRREKLFF
TRBV9	TRBD1	TRBJ2-5	-	TGTGCCAGCAGCGTGCTACAGGGGGGCCAAGAGACCCAGTACTTC	CASSVLQGGQETQYF
TRBV5-4	TRBD1	TRBJ2-7	-	TGTGCCAGCAGCCCCCGAATTGGGACAGGAGCCTACGAGCAGTACTTC	CASSPRIGTGAYEQYF
TRBV10-3	TRBD2	TRBJ2-7	-	TGTGCCATCAGTGAGTCACGAGGGGAGGGTACCCCCTACGAGCAGTACTTC	CAISESRGEGTPYEQYF
TRBV7-8	TRBD2	TRBJ2-1	once	TGTGCCAGCAGCTCCGAAGCGGGAGCCACATATGAGCAGTTCTTC	CASSSEAGATYEQFF
TRBV6-5	-	TRBJ2-5	-	TGTGCCAGCAGGGGGAGTGGGAACCAAGAGACCCAGTACTTC	CASRGSGNQETQYF
TRBV28	TRBD2	TRBJ2-7	-	TGTGCCAGCAGTTTTGCGGCTAGCGGGGCCTACGAGCAGTACTTC	CASSFAASGAYEQYF
TRBV29-1	-	TRBJ2-7	-	TGCAGCGTTGTCCTTACTCCCCTCCAATTGAGTGAGCAGTACTTC	CSVVLTPLQLSEQYF
TRBV25-1	-	TRBJ2-1	-	TGTGCCAGCAGTAGCCGGGGGTCCTACAATGAGCAGTTCTTC	CASSSRGSYNEQFF
TRBV4-1	-	TRBJ1-1	-	TGCGCCAGCAGCCAAGTGGGGCAGAGTGAAGCTTTCTTT	CASSQVGQSEAFF
TRBV5-1	TRBD1	TRBJ2-7	-	TGCGCCAGCAGCTTGGCCGCAGACAGGGTGGCCGTGGGCTCCTACGAGCAGTACTTC	CASSLAADRVAVGSYEQYF